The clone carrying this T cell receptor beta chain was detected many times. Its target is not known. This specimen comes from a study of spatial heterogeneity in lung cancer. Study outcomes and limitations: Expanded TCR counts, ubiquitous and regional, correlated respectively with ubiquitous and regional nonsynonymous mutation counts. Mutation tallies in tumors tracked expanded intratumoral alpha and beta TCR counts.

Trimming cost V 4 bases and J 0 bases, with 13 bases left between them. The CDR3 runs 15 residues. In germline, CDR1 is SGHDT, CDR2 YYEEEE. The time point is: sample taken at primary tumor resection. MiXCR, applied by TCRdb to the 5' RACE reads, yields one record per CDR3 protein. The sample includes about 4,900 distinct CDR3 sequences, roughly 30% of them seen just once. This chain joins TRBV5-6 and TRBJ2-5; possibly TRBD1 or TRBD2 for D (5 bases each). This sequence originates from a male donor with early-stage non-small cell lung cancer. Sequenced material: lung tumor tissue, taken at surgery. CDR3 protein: CASSPLGTHQETQYF. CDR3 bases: TGTGCCAGCAGCCCGTTGGGGACCCACCAAGAGACCCAGTACTTC.